A single sample gave rise to the 9 T cell receptor beta chains below, sequenced in a study of blood T cell repertoires in COVID-19. TCRdb keeps only in-frame clones here, not all; method: immunoSEQ multiplex PCR. This table has 200,000 to 250,000 clones, 84% appearing once. The sample taken for sequencing was peripheral blood. The receptors were sampled from a woman aged 80 or over with COVID-19, enrolled during active disease.

The CDR3 here is CASSIWGQPSNQPQHF. CDR3 DNA sequence: TGTGCCAGTAGTATTTGGGGACAGCCTAGCAATCAGCCCCAGCATTTT. The chain employs TRBV19 and TRBJ1-5, with TRBD1 matching over 7 bases. This CDR3 comprises 16 residues. Unmatched junction bases numbered 5, after V lost 3 bases and J lost 0 bases. Germline V gene sequence: CDR1 LNHDA, CDR2 SQIVND (reference sequence). The full variable domain, in which reference TRBV19 and TRBJ1-5 provide the parts outside the CDR3, is DGGITQSPKYLFRKEGQNVTLSCEQNLNHDAMYWYRQDPGQGLRLIYYSQIVNDFQKGDIAEGYSVSREKKESFPLTVTSAQKNPTAFYLCASSIWGQPSNQPQHFGDGTRLSIL.

The CDR3 reads CASSGTGSDNSPLHF. The DNA of the CDR3 is TGTGCCAGCAGCGGGACAGGGAGTGATAATTCACCCCTCCACTTT. The gene calls are TRBV21-1 and TRBJ1-6; the D segment call TRBD1 is taken from the table without a DNA check. TRBV21-1 is listed as a pseudogene. The CDR3 sequence is 15 residues long.

The rearrangement links TRBV4-1 to TRBJ1-1; TRBD1 agrees at 10 bases. The CDR3 is 15 residues long. From germline, CDR1 is MGHRA and CDR2 YSYEKL. The trim removed 0 bases at V and 5 bases at J, leaving 3 bases unmatched. This CDR3 reads CASSQDQGQGTEAFF. For the CDR3, the DNA is TGCGCCAGCAGCCAAGATCAGGGACAGGGGACTGAAGCTTTCTTT.

This chain connects TRBV3-1 (or the pseudogene TRBV3-2) to TRBJ1-2; 8 bases agree with TRBD1. This CDR3 has 16 residues. J was trimmed by 4 bases and V by 4 bases; bases with no gene match: 11. Germline loops: CDR1 LGHDT, CDR2 YNNKEL (reference sequence). The CDR3 DNA is TGTGCCAGCAGCCGAGCCTTAGGACAGGGACTCTATGGCTACACCTTC. This translates into CASSRALGQGLYGYTF.

The gene calls are TRBV19 and TRBJ2-7; 9 bases fit TRBD1. This CDR3 contains 12 residues. Germline assignment: CDR1 LNHDA and CDR2 SQIVND (reference sequence). The trim removed 9 bases at V and 3 bases at J, leaving 3 bases unmatched. CDR3 sequence (DNA): TGTGCCAGGGACAGGGGCCGCTACGAGCAGTACGTC. Translated, it gives CARDRGRYEQYV.

This clone was observed a single time. This chain joins TRBV7-2 and TRBJ1-5; 7 bases map to TRBD1. The CDR3 has 15 residues. V trimming: 4 bases; J trimming: 3 bases; junction bases outside the gene matches: 6. Germline V CDR1 and CDR2: SGHTA, FQGNSA. The CDR3 region is CASSSPTGDNQPQHF. In DNA, the CDR3 is TGTGCCAGCAGCTCACCCACAGGGGACAATCAGCCCCAGCATTTT.

The CDR3 DNA sequence: TGTGCCAGTAGGACTAGCGGGGGGTTAGATACGCAGTATTTT. Translating it yields CASRTSGGLDTQYF. This chain uses TRBV19 with TRBJ2-3, with 13 bases lining up with TRBD2. The CDR3 has 14 residues. Trimming at V came to 6 bases and at J to 5 bases, leaving 2 bases not matched to a gene. CDR1 and CDR2 (germline): LNHDA, SQIVND (reference sequence). Combining the CDR3 with reference TRBV19 and TRBJ2-3 gives the whole variable domain DGGITQSPKYLFRKEGQNVTLSCEQNLNHDAMYWYRQDPGQGLRLIYYSQIVNDFQKGDIAEGYSVSREKKESFPLTVTSAQKNPTAFYLCASRTSGGLDTQYFGPGTRLTVL.

The chain combines TRBV19 with TRBJ2-3; 11 bases agree with TRBD1. The ends lost 0 bases at V and 1 base at J; junction bases unmatched: 9. CDR1 is LNHDA, CDR2 SQIVND, per germline (reference sequence). This CDR3 spans 19 amino acids. The CDR3 sequence: CASSIDSTGQGARTDTQYF. The CDR3 region has the DNA TGTGCCAGTAGTATAGATTCTACTGGACAGGGGGCTCGCACAGATACGCAGTATTTT.

This clone appeared a few times. This chain links TRBV6-2 or TRBV6-3 with TRBJ1-5, with 12 bases fitting TRBD1. Germline V lookup: CDR1 MNHEY, CDR2 SVGEGT. This CDR3 contains 15 residues. V lost 5 bases to trimming and J lost 5 bases; unmatched junction nucleotides: 4. The CDR3: CASSPGTGGDQPQHF. The CDR3 region has the DNA TGTGCCAGCAGTCCAGGGACAGGGGGCGATCAGCCCCAGCATTTT.